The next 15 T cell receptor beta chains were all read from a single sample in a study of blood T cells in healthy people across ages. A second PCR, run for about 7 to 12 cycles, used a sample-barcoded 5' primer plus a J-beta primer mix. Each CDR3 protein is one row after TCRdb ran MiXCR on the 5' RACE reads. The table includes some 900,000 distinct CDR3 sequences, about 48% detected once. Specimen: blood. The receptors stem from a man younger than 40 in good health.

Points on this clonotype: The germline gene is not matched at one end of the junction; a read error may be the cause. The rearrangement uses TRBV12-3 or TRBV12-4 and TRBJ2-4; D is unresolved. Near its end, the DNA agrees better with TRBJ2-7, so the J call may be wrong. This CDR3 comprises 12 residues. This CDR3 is CAGSLVGCEQYF. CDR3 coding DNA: TGTGCCGGCAGTTTAGTTGGCTGCGAGCAGTACTTC.

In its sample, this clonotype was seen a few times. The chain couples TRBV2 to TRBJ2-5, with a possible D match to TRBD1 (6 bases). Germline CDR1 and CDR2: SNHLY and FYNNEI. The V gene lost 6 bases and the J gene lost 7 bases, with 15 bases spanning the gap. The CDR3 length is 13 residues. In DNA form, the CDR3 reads TGTGCCAGCAGCGCGGAACAGGGTGGGACCCAGTACTTC. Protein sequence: CASSAEQGGTQYF. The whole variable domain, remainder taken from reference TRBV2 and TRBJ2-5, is EPEVTQTPSHQVTQMGQEVILRCVPISNHLYFYWYRQILGQKVEFLVSFYNNEISEKSEIFDDQFSVERPDGSNFTLKIRSTKLEDSAMYFCASSAEQGGTQYFGPGTRLLVL.

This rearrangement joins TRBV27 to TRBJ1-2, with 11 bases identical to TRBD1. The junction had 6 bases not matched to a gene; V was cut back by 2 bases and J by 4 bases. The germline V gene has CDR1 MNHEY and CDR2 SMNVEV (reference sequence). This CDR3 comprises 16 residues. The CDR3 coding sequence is TGTGCCAGCAGTTTAGAAGGACAGGGGGCGGTCTATGGCTACACCTTC. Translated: CASSLEGQGAVYGYTF.

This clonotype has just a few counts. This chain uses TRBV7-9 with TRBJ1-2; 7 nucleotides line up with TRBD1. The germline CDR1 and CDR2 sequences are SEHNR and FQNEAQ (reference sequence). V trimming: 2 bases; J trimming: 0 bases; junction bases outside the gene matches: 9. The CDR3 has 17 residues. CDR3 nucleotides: TGTGCCAGCAGCTTAATGGCGACAGGGACCACTAACTATGGCTACACCTTC. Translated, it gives CASSLMATGTTNYGYTF.

The CDR3 region is CASSSGLNTGELFF. CDR3 bases: TGTGCCAGCAGCTCGGGACTAAACACCGGGGAGCTGTTTTTT. The V and J genes are TRBV7-2 and TRBJ2-2, with 7 nucleotides matching TRBD2. Germline lookup yields CDR1 SGHTA and CDR2 FQGNSA. V lost 4 bases, J lost 2 bases, and 1 base stayed unmatched. This CDR3 contains 14 residues.

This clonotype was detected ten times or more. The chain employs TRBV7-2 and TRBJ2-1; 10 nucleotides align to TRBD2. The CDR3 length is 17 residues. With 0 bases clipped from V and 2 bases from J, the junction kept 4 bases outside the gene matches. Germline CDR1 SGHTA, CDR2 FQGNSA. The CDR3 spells CASSLAATSGAYNEQFF. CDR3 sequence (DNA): TGTGCCAGCAGCTTAGCCGCCACTAGCGGGGCCTACAATGAGCAGTTCTTC. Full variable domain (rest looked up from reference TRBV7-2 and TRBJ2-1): GAGVSQSPSNKVTEKGKDVELRCDPISGHTALYWYRQSLGQGLEFLIYFQGNSAPDKSGLPSDRFSAERTGGSVSTLTIQRTQQEDSAVYLCASSLAATSGAYNEQFFGPGTRLTVL.

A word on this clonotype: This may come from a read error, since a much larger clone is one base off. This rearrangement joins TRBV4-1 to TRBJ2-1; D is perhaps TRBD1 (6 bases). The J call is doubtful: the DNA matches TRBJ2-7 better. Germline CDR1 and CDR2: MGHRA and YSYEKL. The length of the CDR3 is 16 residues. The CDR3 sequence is CASSLPEQGGTNEQYF. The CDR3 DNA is TGCGCCAGCAGCCTCCCGGAACAGGGTGGGACCAATGAGCAGTACTTC.

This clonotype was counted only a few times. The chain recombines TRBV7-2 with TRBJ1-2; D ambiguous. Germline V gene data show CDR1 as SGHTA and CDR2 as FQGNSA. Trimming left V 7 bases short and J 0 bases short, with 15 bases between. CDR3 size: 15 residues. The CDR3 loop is CASTLVREPNYGYTF. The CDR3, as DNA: TGTGCCAGCACCCTAGTCCGTGAGCCTAACTATGGCTACACCTTC.

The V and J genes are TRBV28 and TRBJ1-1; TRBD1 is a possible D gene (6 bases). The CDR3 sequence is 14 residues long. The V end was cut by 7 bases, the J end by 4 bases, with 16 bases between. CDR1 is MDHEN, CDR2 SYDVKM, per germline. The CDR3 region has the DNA TGTGCCAGCATCATAGGGGGGAAAGGCACTGAAGCTTTCTTT. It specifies CASIIGGKGTEAFF. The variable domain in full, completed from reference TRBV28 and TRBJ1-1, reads DVKVTQSSRYLVKRTGEKVFLECVQDMDHENMFWYRQDPGLGLRLIYFSYDVKMKEKGDIPEGYSVSREKKERFSLILESASTNQTSMYLCASIIGGKGTEAFFGQGTRLTVV.

CDR3 residues: CASNERRGTGSSYEQYF. Written as DNA, the CDR3 is TGTGCCAGCAACGAGCGGAGGGGGACGGGGAGCTCCTACGAGCAGTACTTC. The J gene is TRBJ2-7, the V gene TRBV6-2 or TRBV6-3; the D call may be TRBD1 or TRBD2 (6 bases each). Trimming stripped 7 bases from V and 0 bases from J, with 22 bases between. The CDR3 has 17 amino acids. Germline V gene sequence: CDR1 MNHEY, CDR2 SVGEGT.

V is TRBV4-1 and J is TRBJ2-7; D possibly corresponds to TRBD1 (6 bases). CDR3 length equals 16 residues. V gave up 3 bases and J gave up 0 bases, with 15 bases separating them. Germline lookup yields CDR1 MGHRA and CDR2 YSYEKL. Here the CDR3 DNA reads TGCGCCAGCAGCCAGGCCCTGGGACAACCCTCCTACGAGCAGTACTTC. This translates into CASSQALGQPSYEQYF.

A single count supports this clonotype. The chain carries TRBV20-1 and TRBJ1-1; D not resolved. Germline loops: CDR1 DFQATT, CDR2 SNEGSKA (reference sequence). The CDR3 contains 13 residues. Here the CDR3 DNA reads TGCATGGCCGGCGCACCCAAGAACACTGAAGCTTTCTTT. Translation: CMAGAPKNTEAFF.

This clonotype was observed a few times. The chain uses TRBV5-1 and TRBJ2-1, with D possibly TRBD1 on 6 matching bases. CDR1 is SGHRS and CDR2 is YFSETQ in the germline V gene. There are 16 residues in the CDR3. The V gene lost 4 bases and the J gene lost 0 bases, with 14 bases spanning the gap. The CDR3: CASSTSQGRSYNEQFF. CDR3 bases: TGCGCCAGCAGCACCTCACAGGGACGCTCCTACAATGAGCAGTTCTTC.

The CDR3 DNA is TGTGCCAGCAGCGTCCCTAGCGGAACCCAAGAGACCCAGTACTTC. This encodes CASSVPSGTQETQYF. The V and J genes are TRBV7-2 and TRBJ2-5; 7 nucleotides agree with TRBD2. The V and J ends lost 5 bases and 1 base, in that order; junction bases with no gene match: 7. Per germline, CDR1 SGHTA and CDR2 FQGNSA. The CDR3 sequence is 15 residues long.

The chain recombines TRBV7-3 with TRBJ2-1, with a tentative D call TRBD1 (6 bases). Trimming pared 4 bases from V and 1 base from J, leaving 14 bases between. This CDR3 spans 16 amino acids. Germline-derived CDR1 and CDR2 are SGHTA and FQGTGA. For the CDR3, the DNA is TGTGCCAGCAGCTGGACTTTCACAGGGTCCTACAATGAGCAGTTCTTC. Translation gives CASSWTFTGSYNEQFF.